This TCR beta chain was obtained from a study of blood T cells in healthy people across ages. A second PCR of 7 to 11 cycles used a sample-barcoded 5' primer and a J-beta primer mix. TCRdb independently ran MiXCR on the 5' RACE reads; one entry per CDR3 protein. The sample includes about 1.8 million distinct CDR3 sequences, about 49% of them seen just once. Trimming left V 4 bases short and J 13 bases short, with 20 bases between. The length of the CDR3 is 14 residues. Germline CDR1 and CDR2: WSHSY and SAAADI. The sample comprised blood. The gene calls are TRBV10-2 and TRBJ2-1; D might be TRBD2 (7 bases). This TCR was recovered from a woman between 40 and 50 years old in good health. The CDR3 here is CASSGGGLLETQFF. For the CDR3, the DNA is TGCGCCAGCAGTGGGGGGGGGCTTCTGGAGACCCAGTTCTTC.